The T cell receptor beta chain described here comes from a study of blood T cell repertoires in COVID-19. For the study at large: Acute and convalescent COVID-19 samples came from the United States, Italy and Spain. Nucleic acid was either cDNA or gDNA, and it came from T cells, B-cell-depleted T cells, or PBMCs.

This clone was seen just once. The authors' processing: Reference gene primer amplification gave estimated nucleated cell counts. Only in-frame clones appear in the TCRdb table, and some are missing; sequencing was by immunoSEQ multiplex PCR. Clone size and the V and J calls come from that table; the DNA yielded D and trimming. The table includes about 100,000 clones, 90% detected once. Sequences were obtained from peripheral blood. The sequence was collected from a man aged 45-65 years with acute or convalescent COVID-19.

The CDR3 region has the DNA TGCGCCAGCAGCCGAGGTGGGGGGGCGCGTAACTATGGCTACACCTTC. This encodes CASSRGGGARNYGYTF. The chain has TRBV4-3 and TRBJ1-2; D perhaps matches TRBD1 (6 bases). This CDR3 has 16 amino acids. Germline CDR1 and CDR2: LGHNA and YSLEER. Trimming cost V 4 bases and J 1 base, with 16 bases left between them.